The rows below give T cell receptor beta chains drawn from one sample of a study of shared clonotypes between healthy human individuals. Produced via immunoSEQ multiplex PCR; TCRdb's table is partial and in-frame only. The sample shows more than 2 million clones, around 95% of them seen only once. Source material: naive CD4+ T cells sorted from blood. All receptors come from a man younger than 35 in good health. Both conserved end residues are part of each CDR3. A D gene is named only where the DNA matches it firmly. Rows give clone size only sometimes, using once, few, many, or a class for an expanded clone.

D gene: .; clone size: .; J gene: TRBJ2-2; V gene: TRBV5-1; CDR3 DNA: TGCGCCAGCATGGAGAGGGCCGGGACCGGGGAGCTGTTTTTT; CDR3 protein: CASMERAGTGELFF
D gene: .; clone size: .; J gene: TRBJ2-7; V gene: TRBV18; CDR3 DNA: TGTGCCAGCTCACCCCCCGGGACTCTCTACGAGCAGTACTTC; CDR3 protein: CASSPPGTLYEQYF
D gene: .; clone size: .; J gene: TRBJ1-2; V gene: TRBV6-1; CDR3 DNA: TGTGCCAGCAGTGAACAGGCCAACGGGTACGGCTACACCTTC; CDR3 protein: CASSEQANGYGYTF
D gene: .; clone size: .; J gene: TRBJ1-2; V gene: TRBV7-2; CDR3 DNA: TGTGCCAGCAGCTTAGGTTTAGGGGGTGGCTACACCTTC; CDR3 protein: CASSLGLGGGYTF
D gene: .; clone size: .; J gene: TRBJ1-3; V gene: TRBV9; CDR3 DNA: TGTGCCAGCAGCCCGAGACCACTGGACGGATTCTCTGGAAACACCATATATTTT; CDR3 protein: CASSPRPLDGFSGNTIYF
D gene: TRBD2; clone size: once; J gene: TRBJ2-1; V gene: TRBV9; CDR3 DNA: TGTGCCAGCAGCGTAGAGGGACTAGCTGTTGAGCAGTTCTTC; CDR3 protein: CASSVEGLAVEQFF
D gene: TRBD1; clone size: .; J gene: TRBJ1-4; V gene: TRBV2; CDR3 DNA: TGTGCCAGCAATATGATCTCAGGGGGGAACGAAAAACTGTTTTTT; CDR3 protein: CASNMISGGNEKLFF
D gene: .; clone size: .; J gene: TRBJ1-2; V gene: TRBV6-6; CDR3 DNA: TGTGCCAGCAGCTTACATAGGGGGAACTATGGCTACACCTTC; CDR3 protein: CASSLHRGNYGYTF
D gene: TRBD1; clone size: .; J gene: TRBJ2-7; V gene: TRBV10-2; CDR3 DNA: TGCGCCAGCAGTATGACAGGGACGGGTCCCTACGAGCAGTACTTC; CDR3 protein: CASSMTGTGPYEQYF
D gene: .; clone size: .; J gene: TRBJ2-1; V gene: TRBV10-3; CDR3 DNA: TGTGCCATCAGTGCGGACTACGTGGGTGAGCAGTTCTTC; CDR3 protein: CAISADYVGEQFF